This TCR beta chain was observed in a study of T cell responses to AZD1222 COVID-19 vaccine. Overall study findings and caveats: Every sample of the repertoires postdated the peak T cell response.

A remark on this clone: Its antigen is not identified.

The repertoire was sequenced with immunoSEQ multiplex PCR; TCRdb's copy has only in-frame clones and lacks some. Here the sample spans 60,000 to 75,000 clones, 80% to 90% being singletons. The germline CDR1 and CDR2 sequences are MNHNY and SVGAGI (reference sequence). CDR3 length equals 12 residues. V was pared by 10 bases and J by 1 base, with 11 bases between. The V gene is TRBV6-6, the J gene TRBJ2-7, with a tentative D call TRBD1 (5 bases). This TCR came from an adult who received the AZD1222 COVID-19 vaccine. The source was peripheral blood, collected 28 days after the second AZD1222 dose. Here the CDR3 DNA reads TGTGCCACCACGTCAGGGTCCTACGAGCAGTACTTC. This codes for CATTSGSYEQYF.